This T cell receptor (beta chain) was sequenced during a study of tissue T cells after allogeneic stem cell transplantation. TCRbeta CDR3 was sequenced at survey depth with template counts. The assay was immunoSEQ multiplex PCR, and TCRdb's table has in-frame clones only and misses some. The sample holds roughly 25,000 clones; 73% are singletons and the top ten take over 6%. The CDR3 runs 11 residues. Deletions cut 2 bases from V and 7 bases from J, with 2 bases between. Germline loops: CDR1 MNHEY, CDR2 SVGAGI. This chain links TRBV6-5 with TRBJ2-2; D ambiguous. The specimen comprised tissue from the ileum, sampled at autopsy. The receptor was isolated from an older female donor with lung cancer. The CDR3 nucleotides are TGTGCCAGCAGTTACCACGGGGAGCTGTTTTTT. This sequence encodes CASSYHGELFF.